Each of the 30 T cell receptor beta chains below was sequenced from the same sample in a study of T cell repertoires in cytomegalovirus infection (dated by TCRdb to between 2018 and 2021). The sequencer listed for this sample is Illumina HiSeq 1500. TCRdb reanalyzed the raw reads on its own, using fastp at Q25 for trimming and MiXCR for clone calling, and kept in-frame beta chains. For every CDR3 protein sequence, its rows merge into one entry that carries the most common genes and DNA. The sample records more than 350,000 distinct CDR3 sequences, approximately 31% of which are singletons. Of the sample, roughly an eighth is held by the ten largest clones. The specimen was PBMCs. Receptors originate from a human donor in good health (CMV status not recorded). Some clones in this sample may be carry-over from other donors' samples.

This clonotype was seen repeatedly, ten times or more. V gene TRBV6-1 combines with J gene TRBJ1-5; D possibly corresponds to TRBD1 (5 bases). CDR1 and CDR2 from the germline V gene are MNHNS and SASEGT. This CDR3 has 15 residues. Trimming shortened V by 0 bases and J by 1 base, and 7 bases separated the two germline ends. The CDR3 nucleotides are TGTGCCAGCAGTGAAGCTAGGGGAAGCAATCAGCCCCAGCATTTT. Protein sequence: CASSEARGSNQPQHF.

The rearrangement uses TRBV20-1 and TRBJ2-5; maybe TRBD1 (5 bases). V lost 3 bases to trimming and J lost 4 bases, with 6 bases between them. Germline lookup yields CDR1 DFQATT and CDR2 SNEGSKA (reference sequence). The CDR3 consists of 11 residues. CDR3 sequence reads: CSASDRETQYF. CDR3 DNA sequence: TGCAGTGCTAGCGACAGAGAGACCCAGTACTTC.

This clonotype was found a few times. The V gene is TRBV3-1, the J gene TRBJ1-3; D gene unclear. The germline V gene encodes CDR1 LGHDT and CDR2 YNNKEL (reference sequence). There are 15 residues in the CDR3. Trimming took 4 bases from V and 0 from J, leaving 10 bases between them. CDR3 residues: CASSPNIFSGNTIYF. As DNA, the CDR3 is TGTGCCAGCAGCCCGAACATCTTCTCTGGAAACACCATATATTTT. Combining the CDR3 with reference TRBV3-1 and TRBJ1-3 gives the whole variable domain DTAVSQTPKYLVTQMGNDKSIKCEQNLGHDTMYWYKQDSKKFLKIMFSYNNKELIINETVPNRFSPKSPDKAHLNLHINSLELGDSAVYFCASSPNIFSGNTIYFGEGSWLTVV.

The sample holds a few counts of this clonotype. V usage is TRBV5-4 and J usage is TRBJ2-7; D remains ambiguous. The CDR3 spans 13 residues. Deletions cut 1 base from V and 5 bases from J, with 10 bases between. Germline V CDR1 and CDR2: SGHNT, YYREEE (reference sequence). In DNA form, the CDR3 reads TGTGCCAGCAGCTTGCCCGGGTCAGACGAGCAGTACTTC. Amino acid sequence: CASSLPGSDEQYF.

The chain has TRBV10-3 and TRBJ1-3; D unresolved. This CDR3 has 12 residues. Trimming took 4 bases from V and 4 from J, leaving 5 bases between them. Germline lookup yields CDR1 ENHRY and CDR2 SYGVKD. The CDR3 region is CAISGTGNTIYF. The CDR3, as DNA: TGTGCCATCAGTGGTACAGGAAACACCATATATTTT.

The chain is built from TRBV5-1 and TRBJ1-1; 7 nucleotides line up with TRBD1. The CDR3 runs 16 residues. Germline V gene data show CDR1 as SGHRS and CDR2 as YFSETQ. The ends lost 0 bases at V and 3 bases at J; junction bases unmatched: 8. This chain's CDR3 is CASSLGLTGADTEAFF. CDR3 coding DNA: TGCGCCAGCAGCTTGGGACTTACAGGGGCGGACACTGAAGCTTTCTTT.

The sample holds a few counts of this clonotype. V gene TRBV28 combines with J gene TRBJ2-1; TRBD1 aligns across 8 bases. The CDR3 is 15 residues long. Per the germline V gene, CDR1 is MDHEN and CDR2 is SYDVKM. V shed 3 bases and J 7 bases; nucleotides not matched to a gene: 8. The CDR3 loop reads CASSFDRGQWNEQFF. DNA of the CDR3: TGTGCCAGCAGTTTTGACAGGGGTCAATGGAATGAGCAGTTCTTC.

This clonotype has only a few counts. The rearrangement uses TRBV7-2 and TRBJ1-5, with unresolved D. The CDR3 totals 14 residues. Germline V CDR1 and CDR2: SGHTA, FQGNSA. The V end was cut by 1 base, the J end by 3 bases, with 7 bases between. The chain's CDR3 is CASSLGVFNQPQHF. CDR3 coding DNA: TGTGCCAGCAGCTTAGGGGTTTTCAATCAGCCCCAGCATTTT.

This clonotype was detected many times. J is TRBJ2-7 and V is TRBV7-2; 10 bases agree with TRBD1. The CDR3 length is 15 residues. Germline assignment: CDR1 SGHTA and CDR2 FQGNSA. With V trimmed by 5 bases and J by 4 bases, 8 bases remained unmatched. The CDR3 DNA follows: TGTGCCAGCAGCCCCCGGGACAGGGGTTCGTACGAGCAGTACTTC. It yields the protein CASSPRDRGSYEQYF.

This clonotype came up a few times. This CDR3 is CASSQKLGASGGRNTQYF. CDR3 sequence (DNA): TGTGCCAGCAGCCAAAAACTAGGGGCTAGCGGGGGAAGAAATACGCAGTATTTT. V usage is TRBV3-1 and J usage is TRBJ2-3, with 10 bases fitting TRBD2. Germline V gives CDR1 LGHDT, CDR2 YNNKEL (reference sequence). J was trimmed by 7 bases and V by 2 bases; bases with no gene match: 15. This CDR3 region has 18 residues.

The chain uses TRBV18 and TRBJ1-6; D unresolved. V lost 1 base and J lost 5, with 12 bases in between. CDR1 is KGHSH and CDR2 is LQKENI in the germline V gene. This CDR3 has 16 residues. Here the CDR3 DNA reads TGTGCCAGCTCACCACTTTCTGGGTTGGATAATTCACCCCTCCACTTT. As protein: CASSPLSGLDNSPLHF.

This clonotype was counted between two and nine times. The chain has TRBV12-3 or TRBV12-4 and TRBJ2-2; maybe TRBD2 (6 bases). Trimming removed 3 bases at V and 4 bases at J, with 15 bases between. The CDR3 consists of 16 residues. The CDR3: CASSFPQRAGTGELFF. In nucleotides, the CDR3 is TGTGCCAGCAGTTTTCCCCAGCGGGCGGGCACCGGGGAGCTGTTTTTT.

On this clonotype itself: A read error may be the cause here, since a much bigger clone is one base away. The CDR3 nucleotides read TGTGCCAGCAGTTACGGCAGGGGGATGGAACAGCCCCAGCATTTT. Translating it yields CASSYGRGMEQPQHF. This chain links TRBV6-1 with TRBJ1-5, with 7 bases identical to TRBD1. Germline assignment: CDR1 MNHNS and CDR2 SASEGT. The CDR3 loop spans 15 amino acids. Trimming took 5 bases from V and 7 from J; bases not matched to a gene: 11.

The CDR3 protein is CASSLDPGHSGNTIYF. CDR3 nucleotide sequence: TGTGCCAGCAGCTTAGATCCAGGGCACTCTGGAAACACCATATATTTT. The V call is TRBV7-9, the J call TRBJ1-3; a possible D gene is TRBD1 (5 bases). CDR3 length: 16 amino acids. Germline V gene lookup returns CDR1 SEHNR and CDR2 FQNEAQ (reference sequence). Trimming cost V 1 base and J 0 bases, with 10 bases left between them.

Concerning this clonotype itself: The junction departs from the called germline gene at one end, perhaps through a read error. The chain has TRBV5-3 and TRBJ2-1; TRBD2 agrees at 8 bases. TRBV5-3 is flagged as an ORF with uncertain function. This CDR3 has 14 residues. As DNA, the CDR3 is TGTGCCAGCAGCTTTCGAGGGACTAGTCCGCGGCCGTTCTTC. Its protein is CASSFRGTSPRPFF.

The CDR3 coding sequence is TGTGCCAGCAGCCACCGGCAGGGAAGCAATCAGCCCCAGCATTTT. Protein: CASSHRQGSNQPQHF. The genes are TRBV7-2 and TRBJ1-5, with D maybe TRBD1 (5 bases). This CDR3 is 15 amino acids long. Germline CDR1 reads SGHTA; CDR2 reads FQGNSA. With 5 bases removed from V and 1 base from J, the gap between germline ends came to 12 bases.

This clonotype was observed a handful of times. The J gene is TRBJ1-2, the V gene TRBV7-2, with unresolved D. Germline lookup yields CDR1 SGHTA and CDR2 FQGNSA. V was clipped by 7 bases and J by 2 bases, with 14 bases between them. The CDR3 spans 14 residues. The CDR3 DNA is TGTGCCAGCATGAGAGGAATTTCAAACTATGGCTACACCTTC. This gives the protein CASMRGISNYGYTF.

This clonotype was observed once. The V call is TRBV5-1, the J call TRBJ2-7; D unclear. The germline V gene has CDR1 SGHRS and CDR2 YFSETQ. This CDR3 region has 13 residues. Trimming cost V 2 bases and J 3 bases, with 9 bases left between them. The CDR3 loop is CASSFNTRYEQYF. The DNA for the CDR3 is TGCGCCAGCAGCTTTAATACCCGCTACGAGCAGTACTTC.

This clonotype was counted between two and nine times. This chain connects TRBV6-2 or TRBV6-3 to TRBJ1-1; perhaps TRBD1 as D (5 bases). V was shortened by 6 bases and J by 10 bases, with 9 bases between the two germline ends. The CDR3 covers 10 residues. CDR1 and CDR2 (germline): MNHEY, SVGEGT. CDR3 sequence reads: CASSAGRAFF. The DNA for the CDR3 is TGTGCCAGCAGCGCAGGGAGAGCTTTCTTT.

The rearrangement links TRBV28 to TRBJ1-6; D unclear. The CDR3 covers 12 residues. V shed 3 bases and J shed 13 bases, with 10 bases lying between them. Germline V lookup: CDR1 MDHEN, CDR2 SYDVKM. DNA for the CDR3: TGTGCCAGCAGTTTCGGGGATTTGCCCCTCCACTTT. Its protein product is CASSFGDLPLHF. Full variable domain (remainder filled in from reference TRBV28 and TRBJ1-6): DVKVTQSSRYLVKRTGEKVFLECVQDMDHENMFWYRQDPGLGLRLIYFSYDVKMKEKGDIPEGYSVSREKKERFSLILESASTNQTSMYLCASSFGDLPLHFGNGTRLTVT.

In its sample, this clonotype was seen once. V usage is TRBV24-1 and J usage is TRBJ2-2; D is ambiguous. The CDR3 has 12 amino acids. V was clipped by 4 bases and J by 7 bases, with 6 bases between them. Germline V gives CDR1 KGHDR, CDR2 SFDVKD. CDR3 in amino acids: CATSDYVGELFF. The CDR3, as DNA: TGTGCCACCAGTGACTATGTCGGGGAGCTGTTTTTT.

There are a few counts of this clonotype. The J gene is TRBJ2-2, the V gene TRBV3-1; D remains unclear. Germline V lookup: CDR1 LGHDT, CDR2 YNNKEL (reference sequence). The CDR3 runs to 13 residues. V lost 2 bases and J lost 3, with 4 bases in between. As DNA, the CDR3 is TGTGCCAGCAGCCAAAGCGACACCGGGGAGCTGTTTTTT. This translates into CASSQSDTGELFF.

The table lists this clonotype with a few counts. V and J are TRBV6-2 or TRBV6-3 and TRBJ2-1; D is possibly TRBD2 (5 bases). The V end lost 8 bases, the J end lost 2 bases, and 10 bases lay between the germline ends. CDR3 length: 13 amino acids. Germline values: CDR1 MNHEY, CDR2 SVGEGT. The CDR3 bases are TGTGCCAGCGGAGCTAGCACCTACAATGAGCAGTTCTTC. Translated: CASGASTYNEQFF.

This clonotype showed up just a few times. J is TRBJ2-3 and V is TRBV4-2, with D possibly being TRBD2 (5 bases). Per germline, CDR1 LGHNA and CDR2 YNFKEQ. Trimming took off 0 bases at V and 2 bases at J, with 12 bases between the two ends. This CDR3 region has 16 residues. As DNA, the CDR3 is TGTGCCAGCAGCCAAGAACGACTATCAACCACAGATACGCAGTATTTT. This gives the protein CASSQERLSTTDTQYF.

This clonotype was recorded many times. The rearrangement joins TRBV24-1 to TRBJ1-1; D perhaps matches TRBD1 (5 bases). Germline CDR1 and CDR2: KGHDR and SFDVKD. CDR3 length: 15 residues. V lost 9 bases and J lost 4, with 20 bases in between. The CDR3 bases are TGTGCCACCCGAAGCCGGGACGGTGTGCCCACTGAAGCTTTCTTT. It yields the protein CATRSRDGVPTEAFF.

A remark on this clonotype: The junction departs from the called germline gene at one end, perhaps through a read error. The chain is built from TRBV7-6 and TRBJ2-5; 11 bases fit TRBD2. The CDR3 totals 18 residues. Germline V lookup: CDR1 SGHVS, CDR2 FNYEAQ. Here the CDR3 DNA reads TGTGCCAGCAGCTTAGTATTAGCGGGGGGGGCCTCCCAAGACACCCAGTACTTC. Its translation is CASSLVLAGGASQDTQYF.

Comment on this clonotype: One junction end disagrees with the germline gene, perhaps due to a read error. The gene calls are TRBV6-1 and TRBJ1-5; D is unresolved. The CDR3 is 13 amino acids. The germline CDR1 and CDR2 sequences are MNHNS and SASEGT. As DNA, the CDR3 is TGTGCCAGCAGTGGACATGCACTTCAGCCCCATCATTTT. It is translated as CASSGHALQPHHF.

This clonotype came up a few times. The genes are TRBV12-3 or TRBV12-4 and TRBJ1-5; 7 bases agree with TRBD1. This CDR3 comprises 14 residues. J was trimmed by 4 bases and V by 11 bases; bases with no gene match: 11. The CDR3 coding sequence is TGTGCCGTTCCGGGACAGCGGATAAATCAGCCCCAGCATTTT. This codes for CAVPGQRINQPQHF.

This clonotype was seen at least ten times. The chain's CDR3 is CASSISGDVYEQYF. CDR3 nucleotides: TGTGCCAGCAGCATTAGCGGGGACGTCTACGAGCAGTACTTC. The chain joins TRBV6-2 or TRBV6-3 to TRBJ2-7; 8 bases agree with TRBD2. The CDR3 runs 14 residues. Germline trimming cut 6 bases from V and 3 bases from J; bases unmatched to any gene: 7. Germline V gives CDR1 MNHEY, CDR2 SVGEGT.

The CDR3 loop reads CASTTRGGVSDTQYF. CDR3 coding DNA: TGTGCCAGCACCACTCGGGGAGGGGTATCAGATACGCAGTATTTT. This chain connects TRBV3-1 to TRBJ2-3; TRBD2 matches 7 bases. Germline V CDR1 and CDR2: LGHDT, YNNKEL (reference sequence). The CDR3 length is 15 residues. Trimming cost V 7 bases and J 4 bases; bases outside gene matches: 11.